What follows are 20 T cell receptor beta chains derived from one specimen sequenced in a study of identical twins (dated by TCRdb to about 2016). The library was obtained by 5' RACE. Instrument on record: Illumina HiSeq 2000. TCRdb cleaned the public reads at Q25 with fastp, built clones with MiXCR and kept in-frame beta chains. Entries that share a CDR3 protein sequence are merged under the most common genes and DNA. Present in this sample are around 370,000 distinct CDR3 sequences, roughly 10% of which were seen just once. The ten largest clones capture roughly 8.9% of the sample. Sequences were obtained from naive T cells sorted from blood. The cell subset or site label, read with the paper, signifies: cells isolated with a human naive T-cell isolation kit. These receptors were obtained from a woman aged 50 to 65 in good health.

This clonotype was observed a few times. The V gene is TRBV6-1, the J gene TRBJ2-5, with D hard to call. CDR1 is MNHNS, CDR2 SASEGT, per germline. The CDR3 totals 11 residues. CDR3 amino acids: CAMSAKETQYF. The CDR3 DNA is TGTGCTATGAGCGCAAAAGAGACCCAGTACTTC.

This clonotype showed up just once. The V call is TRBV5-1, the J call TRBJ2-5; 7 nucleotides align to TRBD1. V lost 4 bases, J lost 5 bases, and 11 bases stayed unmatched. Germline CDR1 reads SGHRS; CDR2 reads YFSETQ. The CDR3 runs 15 residues. Written as DNA, the CDR3 is TGCGCCAGCAGCAGCGATCTAGGGGGCGCGGAGACCCAGTACTTC. Its protein product is CASSSDLGGAETQYF.

This clonotype appeared many times. The V gene is TRBV5-1, the J gene TRBJ2-1; weak D call: TRBD2 (5 bases). The V and J ends lost 4 bases and 9 bases respectively, with 14 bases between them. CDR3 length: 13 residues. Germline V lookup: CDR1 SGHRS, CDR2 YFSETQ. CDR3 in amino acids: CASSALLEPEQFF. In DNA form, the CDR3 reads TGCGCCAGCAGCGCCTTACTAGAGCCTGAGCAGTTCTTC.

This clonotype came up a few times. The chain joins TRBV6-1 to TRBJ2-7, with unresolved D. CDR1 and CDR2 (germline): MNHNS, SASEGT. The CDR3 length is 12 residues. V was clipped by 7 bases and J by 6 bases, with 13 bases between them. The CDR3 is CASKSPPGEQYF. DNA of the CDR3: TGTGCCAGCAAAAGTCCTCCTGGCGAGCAGTACTTC.

The genes are TRBV28 and TRBJ2-4; no clear D gene. Per the germline V gene, CDR1 is MDHEN and CDR2 is SYDVKM. The CDR3 totals 13 residues. V was trimmed by 5 bases and J by 1 base, leaving 6 bases between them. CDR3 protein: CASSKQAKNIQYF. The CDR3 nucleotides are TGTGCCAGCAGTAAGCAGGCCAAAAACATTCAGTACTTC.

The chain combines TRBV7-2 with TRBJ2-5, with D perhaps matching TRBD2 (6 bases). V lost 5 bases to trimming and J lost 3 bases, with 13 bases between them. The CDR3 contains 14 residues. Germline loops: CDR1 SGHTA, CDR2 FQGNSA. The CDR3 protein is CASSPGLRKETQYF. CDR3 coding DNA: TGTGCCAGCAGCCCTGGACTACGCAAAGAGACCCAGTACTTC.

This clonotype was detected a few times. The gene calls are TRBV3-1 and TRBJ2-6; TRBD1 matches at 8 bases. In germline, CDR1 is LGHDT, CDR2 YNNKEL (reference sequence). The CDR3 spans 17 residues. V was pared by 4 bases and J by 3 bases, with 8 bases of the junction left unmatched. CDR3 protein: CASSRRQGFGGANVLTF. In nucleotides, the CDR3 is TGTGCCAGCAGCCGTCGACAGGGGTTCGGTGGGGCCAACGTCCTGACTTTC.

The chain joins TRBV10-3 to TRBJ1-2; no definite D call. V was clipped by 0 bases and J by 4 bases, with 3 bases between them. This CDR3 is built from 12 residues. Germline V gene data show CDR1 as ENHRY and CDR2 as SYGVKD. The CDR3 region has the DNA TGTGCCATCAGTGAGTCGCCCTATGGCTACACCTTC. It codes for CAISESPYGYTF.

In its sample, this clonotype was seen a few times. The rearrangement links TRBV7-9 to TRBJ2-3; 9 bases map to TRBD2. J gave up 2 bases and V 11 bases, and 11 bases lay outside the gene matches. This CDR3 is built from 15 residues. CDR1 and CDR2 (germline): SEHNR, FQNEAQ (reference sequence). CDR3 DNA: TGTGCCGCCGGTCCCTCTAGCGGGAACACAGATACGCAGTATTTT. This codes for CAAGPSSGNTDTQYF. Drawing the rest from reference TRBV7-9 and TRBJ2-3, the complete variable domain is DTGVSQNPRHKITKRGQNVTFRCDPISEHNRLYWYRQTLGQGPEFLTYFQNEAQLEKSRLLSDRFSAERPKGSFSTLEIQRTEQGDSAMYLCAAGPSSGNTDTQYFGPGTRLTVL.

The table lists this clonotype with a few counts. The chain joins TRBV12-3 or TRBV12-4 to TRBJ1-1; 9 bases are a match to TRBD1. This CDR3 comprises 14 residues. J lost 4 bases, V lost 5 bases, and 5 bases had no gene match. CDR3 region: CASSKTGGFTEAFF. The CDR3 coding sequence is TGTGCCAGCAGTAAGACAGGGGGTTTCACTGAAGCTTTCTTT.

The chain couples TRBV24-1 to TRBJ2-7; D is perhaps TRBD1 (6 bases). Trimming took off 7 bases at V and 0 bases at J, with 12 bases between the two ends. Germline V lookup: CDR1 KGHDR, CDR2 SFDVKD. This CDR3 spans 14 amino acids. The CDR3 DNA reads TGTGCCACCAGGGACAGCGAGAGCTCCTACGAGCAGTACGTC. Translation gives CATRDSESSYEQYV.

This clonotype has only a few counts. The gene calls are TRBV5-6 and TRBJ2-1, with D possibly TRBD2 on 6 matching bases. The V gene lost 3 bases and the J gene lost 6 bases, with 16 bases spanning the gap. This CDR3 comprises 15 residues. The germline CDR1 and CDR2 sequences are SGHDT and YYEEEE. The CDR3 DNA is TGTGCCAGCAGCTCCTTCCAAGCGACTAGCAATGAGCAGTTCTTC. Translating it yields CASSSFQATSNEQFF.

The J gene is TRBJ1-5, the V gene TRBV5-6; D unresolved. The CDR3 loop spans 15 amino acids. Trimming removed 0 bases from V and 7 bases from J, with 14 bases in between. From germline, CDR1 is SGHDT and CDR2 YYEEEE. CDR3 protein: CASSLGDTSLQPQHF. The CDR3 coding sequence is TGTGCCAGCAGCTTGGGAGACACCAGCCTACAGCCCCAGCATTTT.

This clonotype was picked up a small number of times. The chain joins TRBV30 to TRBJ2-5, with a tentative D call TRBD2 (5 bases). Trimming took off 3 bases at V and 7 bases at J, with 9 bases between the two ends. Germline CDR1 GTSNPN, CDR2 SVGIG (reference sequence). The CDR3 is made up of 11 amino acids. CDR3 residues: CAWSESGTQYF. The CDR3 DNA sequence: TGTGCCTGGAGCGAGAGCGGGACCCAGTACTTC.

This clonotype was detected only a few times. This chain uses TRBV3-1 with TRBJ2-5, with TRBD2 matching over 8 bases. V was pared by 3 bases and J by 3 bases, with 3 bases of the junction left unmatched. The germline gives CDR1 LGHDT, CDR2 YNNKEL (reference sequence). This CDR3 contains 14 residues. The CDR3, as DNA: TGTGCCAGCAGCCACTCCGGGAGGGAAGAGACCCAGTACTTC. Amino acids: CASSHSGREETQYF.

The chain uses TRBV29-1 and TRBJ1-1; D unresolved. CDR3 length equals 12 residues. In germline, CDR1 is SQVTM, CDR2 ANQGSEA. V lost 4 bases and J lost 8, with 14 bases in between. Here the CDR3 DNA reads TGCAGCGTTGCTGGCGGGAACCTAGAAGCTTTCTTT. It encodes CSVAGGNLEAFF. Looking up the rest from reference TRBV29-1 and TRBJ1-1 gives the full variable domain: SAVISQKPSRDICQRGTSLTIQCQVDSQVTMMFWYRQQPGQSLTLIATANQGSEATYESGFVIDKFPISRPNLTFSTLTVSNMSPEDSSIYLCSVAGGNLEAFFGQGTRLTVV.

This clonotype has a handful of counts. The chain carries TRBV18 and TRBJ2-1; TRBD2 matches 8 bases. This CDR3 has 19 residues. The germline CDR1 and CDR2 sequences are KGHSH and LQKENI. The junction had 19 bases not matched to a gene; V was cut back by 3 bases and J by 6 bases. The CDR3 DNA reads as TGTGCCAGCTCACCGATAGCGGGAACCCCCAGGGAATTCTCCAATGAGCAGTTCTTC. Its translation is CASSPIAGTPREFSNEQFF.

This chain uses TRBV2 with TRBJ1-1, with D tentatively TRBD1 (6 bases). Per the germline V gene, CDR1 is SNHLY and CDR2 is FYNNEI. Deletions cut 6 bases from V and 3 bases from J, with 14 bases between. The length of the CDR3 is 14 residues. The chain's CDR3 is CASRRDTKDTEAFF. In DNA, the CDR3 is TGTGCCAGCAGGCGGGACACCAAGGACACTGAAGCTTTCTTT.

The J gene is TRBJ2-7, the V gene TRBV5-1; TRBD1 is a possible D gene (5 bases). This CDR3 is 14 amino acids long. V was clipped by 2 bases and J by 2 bases, with 11 bases between them. Germline CDR1 SGHRS, CDR2 YFSETQ. Here the CDR3 DNA reads TGCGCCAGCAGCTTAGTGGACAACACCTACGAGCAGTACTTC. This translates into CASSLVDNTYEQYF.

This clonotype was detected many times. The V gene is TRBV7-2, the J gene TRBJ2-1; unclear D gene. The CDR3 extends over 15 amino acids. In germline, CDR1 is SGHTA, CDR2 FQGNSA. The V gene lost 2 bases and the J gene lost 4 bases, with 12 bases spanning the gap. CDR3 DNA sequence: TGTGCCAGCAGCTTAAGCTCTTCCATATACAATGAGCAGTTCTTC. This encodes CASSLSSSIYNEQFF.